The 8 T cell receptor beta chains below were found in one sample sequenced in a study of blood T cell repertoires in COVID-19. Measured with immunoSEQ multiplex PCR; TCRdb has only the in-frame clones, and not every one. The repertoire includes 200,000 to 250,000 clones, about 85% of them detected once, and 15% to 20% sits in the top ten. Sequenced sample: peripheral blood. The receptor source for this set is a woman aged 80 or older with active or convalescent COVID-19.

The V and J genes are TRBV25-1 and TRBJ2-2; 8 bases are a match to TRBD1. The germline gives CDR1 MGHDK, CDR2 SYGVNS. V was clipped by 6 bases and J by 1 base; unmatched bases: 1. The CDR3 spans 14 residues. The chain's CDR3 is CASSRGQNTGELFF. CDR3 DNA: TGTGCCAGCAGCAGGGGGCAGAACACCGGGGAGCTGTTTTTT.

The chain has TRBV5-1 and TRBJ1-1; D possibly corresponds to TRBD1 (5 bases). The germline V gene encodes CDR1 SGHRS and CDR2 YFSETQ. The length of the CDR3 is 13 residues. Trimming shortened V by 7 bases and J by 2 bases, and 12 bases separated the two germline ends. CDR3 nucleotide sequence: TGCGCCAGCGGAGAACAGGATAACACTGAAGCTTTCTTT. Encoded protein: CASGEQDNTEAFF.

The chain has TRBV7-3 and TRBJ2-6, with a possible D match to TRBD2 (5 bases). The CDR3 is 16 amino acids. Germline V CDR1 and CDR2: SGHTA, FQGTGA. V dropped 2 bases and J dropped 0 bases, with 8 bases sitting between them. The CDR3 DNA reads TGTGCCAGCAGCTTATGGGGAGACTCTGGGGCCAACGTCCTGACTTTC. Its protein is CASSLWGDSGANVLTF.

The J gene is TRBJ1-5, the V gene TRBV28; D is perhaps TRBD1 (6 bases). The CDR3 totals 21 residues. Germline CDR1 and CDR2: MDHEN and SYDVKM. V gave up 1 base and J gave up 0 bases, with 25 bases separating them. CDR3 residues: CASSLYDGWAGETFSNQPQHF. DNA for the CDR3: TGTGCCAGCAGTTTATACGACGGTTGGGCAGGGGAAACCTTTAGCAATCAGCCCCAGCATTTT.

This chain connects TRBV19 to TRBJ2-5, with 10 bases lining up with TRBD1. Germline CDR1 reads LNHDA; CDR2 reads SQIVND (reference sequence). The CDR3 sequence is 15 residues long. The V gene end was trimmed by 4 bases and the J gene end by 6 bases; junction bases not matched to a gene: 8. DNA of the CDR3: TGTGCCAGTAGTACCGGGACAGGGGTTACGCAGACCCAGTACTTC. The encoded protein is CASSTGTGVTQTQYF.

The chain is built from TRBV5-4 and TRBJ1-1, with D possibly TRBD1 on 5 matching bases. The CDR3 has 17 amino acids. V lost 0 bases and J 0 bases, leaving 15 bases between the germline ends. Germline V lookup: CDR1 SGHNT, CDR2 YYREEE (reference sequence). The CDR3 loop is CASSLGGGQSMNTEAFF. CDR3 sequence (DNA): TGTGCCAGCAGCTTGGGGGGAGGACAATCCATGAACACTGAAGCTTTCTTT.

The genes are TRBV19 and TRBJ2-3; 9 bases map to TRBD1. With V trimmed by 4 bases and J by 3 bases, 5 bases remained unmatched. Germline loops: CDR1 LNHDA, CDR2 SQIVND (reference sequence). The length of the CDR3 is 15 residues. CDR3 in amino acids: CASSTGDRATDTQYF. The CDR3 nucleotides read TGTGCCAGTAGTACCGGGGACAGGGCAACAGATACGCAGTATTTT.

The rearrangement links TRBV7-6 to TRBJ1-4; 9 positions match TRBD1. This CDR3 comprises 15 residues. V lost 1 base and J lost 7; bases outside the gene matches: 4. CDR1 is SGHVS, CDR2 FNYEAQ, per germline. The CDR3 region has the DNA TGTGCCAGCAGCTTAGGGGGGACAGGGAGTGAAAAACTGTTTTTT. Its protein is CASSLGGTGSEKLFF.